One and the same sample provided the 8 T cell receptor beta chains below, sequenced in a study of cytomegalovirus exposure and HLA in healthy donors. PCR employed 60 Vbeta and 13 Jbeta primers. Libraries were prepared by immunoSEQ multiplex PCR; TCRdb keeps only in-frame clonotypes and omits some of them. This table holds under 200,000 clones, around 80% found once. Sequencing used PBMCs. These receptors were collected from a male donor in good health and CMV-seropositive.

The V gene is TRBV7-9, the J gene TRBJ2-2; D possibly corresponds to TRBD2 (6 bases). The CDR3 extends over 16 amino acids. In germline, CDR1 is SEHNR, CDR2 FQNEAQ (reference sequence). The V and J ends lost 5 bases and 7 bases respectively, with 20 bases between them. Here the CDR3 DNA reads TGTGCCAGCAGCCATTTAAGACCGGAGGGGATCGGGGAGCTGTTTTTT. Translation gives CASSHLRPEGIGELFF.

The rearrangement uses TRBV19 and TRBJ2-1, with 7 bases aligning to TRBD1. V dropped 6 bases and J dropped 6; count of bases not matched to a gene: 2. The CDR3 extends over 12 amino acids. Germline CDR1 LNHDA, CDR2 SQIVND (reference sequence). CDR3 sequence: CASRTGFNEQFF. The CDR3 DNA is TGTGCCAGTAGGACAGGGTTCAATGAGCAGTTCTTC.

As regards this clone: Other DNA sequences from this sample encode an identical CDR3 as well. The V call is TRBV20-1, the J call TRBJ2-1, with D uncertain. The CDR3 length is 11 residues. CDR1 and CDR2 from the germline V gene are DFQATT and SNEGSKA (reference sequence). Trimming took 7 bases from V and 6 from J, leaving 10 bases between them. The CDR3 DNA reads TGCAGTGTATGGGCGAGCAATGAGCAGTTCTTC. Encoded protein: CSVWASNEQFF.

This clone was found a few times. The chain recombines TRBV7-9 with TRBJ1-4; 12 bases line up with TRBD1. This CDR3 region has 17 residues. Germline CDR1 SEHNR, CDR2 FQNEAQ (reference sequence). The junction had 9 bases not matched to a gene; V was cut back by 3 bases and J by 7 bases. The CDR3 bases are TGTGCCAGCAGCTTGGGGACAGGGGGCCAATGGGGTGAAAAACTGTTTTTT. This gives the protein CASSLGTGGQWGEKLFF.

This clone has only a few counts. This CDR3 is CAWSGGPAGSQGEQFF. As DNA, the CDR3 is TGTGCCTGGAGTGGGGGGCCTGCGGGCTCCCAGGGTGAGCAGTTCTTC. J is TRBJ2-1 and V is TRBV30, with D possibly matching TRBD1 (6 bases). V was trimmed by 1 base and J by 9 bases, leaving 22 bases between them. CDR3 length: 16 residues. Germline V gives CDR1 GTSNPN, CDR2 SVGIG (reference sequence).

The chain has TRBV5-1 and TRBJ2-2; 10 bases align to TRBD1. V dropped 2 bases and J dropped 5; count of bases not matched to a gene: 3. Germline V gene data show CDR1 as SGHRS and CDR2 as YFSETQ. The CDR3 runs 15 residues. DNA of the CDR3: TGCGCCAGCAGCTTTCCGGGACAGGGGACCGGGGAGCTGTTTTTT. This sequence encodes CASSFPGQGTGELFF. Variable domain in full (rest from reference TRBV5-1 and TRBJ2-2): KAGVTQTPRYLIKTRGQQVTLSCSPISGHRSVSWYQQTPGQGLQFLFEYFSETQRNKGNFPGRFSGRQFSNSRSEMNVSTLELGDSALYLCASSFPGQGTGELFFGEGSRLTVL.

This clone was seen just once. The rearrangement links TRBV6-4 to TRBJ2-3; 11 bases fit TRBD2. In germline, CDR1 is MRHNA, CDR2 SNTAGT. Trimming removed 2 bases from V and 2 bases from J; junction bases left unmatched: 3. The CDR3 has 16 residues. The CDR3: CASSDRLAGSTDTQYF. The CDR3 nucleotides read TGTGCCAGCAGTGACCGACTAGCGGGATCCACAGATACGCAGTATTTT.

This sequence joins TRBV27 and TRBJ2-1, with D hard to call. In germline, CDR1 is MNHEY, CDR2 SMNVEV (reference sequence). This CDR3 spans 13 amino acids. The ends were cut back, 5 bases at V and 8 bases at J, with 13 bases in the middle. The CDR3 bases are TGTGCCAGCAGTCAATATGGGCGATATGAGCAGTTCTTC. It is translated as CASSQYGRYEQFF.